The rows below give T cell receptor beta chains drawn from one sample of a study of blood T cell repertoires in COVID-19. The method was immunoSEQ multiplex PCR; TCRdb's version includes in-frame clones alone and lacks a portion of them. The repertoire has 100,000 to 150,000 clones, about 79% of them found once; the top ten carry about 16%. The sequenced material came from peripheral blood. These receptors were collected from a woman in her fifties or sixties with acute or convalescent COVID-19. CDR3s include the opening cysteine and the closing phenylalanine or tryptophan. The D gene is left open where the match is weak. Only some rows state a clone size, as once, few, many or a class for expanded clones.

DNA: TGTGCCAGCAGTGAGTCAGGGAATCAGCCCCAGCATTTT
CDR3: CASSESGNQPQHF
J: TRBJ1-5
size: -
D: -
V: TRBV6-1

DNA: TGTGCCAGCAGCAAAGTTGGCCAGCCCCAGCATTTT
CDR3: CASSKVGQPQHF
J: TRBJ1-5
size: -
D: -
V: TRBV21-1

DNA: TGTGCCAGCAGTTCAGAGGGTCGAAACACAGATACGCAGTATTTT
CDR3: CASSSEGRNTDTQYF
J: TRBJ2-3
size: -
D: -
V: TRBV7-3

DNA: TGCGCCAGCACCCAACGGGAAGATACGCAGTATTTT
CDR3: CASTQREDTQYF
J: TRBJ2-3
size: -
D: -
V: TRBV5-1

DNA: TGTGCCAGCGGGAGTCTCTGGGAACACCCCTATGGCTACACCTTC
CDR3: CASGSLWEHPYGYTF
J: TRBJ1-2
size: -
D: -
V: TRBV9

DNA: TGTGCCAGCAGTGAAGGCAGGGTGCCACCCCTCCACTTT
CDR3: CASSEGRVPPLHF
J: TRBJ1-6
size: -
D: -
V: TRBV6-1

DNA: TGTGCCAGCAGCAACTTGGAGAGTGGCTACTATGGCTACACCTTC
CDR3: CASSNLESGYYGYTF
J: TRBJ1-2
size: -
D: -
V: TRBV21-1

DNA: TGCAGCGTTGCCTCTGGACAGGGAAACACTGAAGCTTTCTTT
CDR3: CSVASGQGNTEAFF
J: TRBJ1-1
size: -
D: TRBD1
V: TRBV29-1

DNA: TGTGCCAGTAGTATAGCCAGGGGACAAGAGACCCAGTACTTC
CDR3: CASSIARGQETQYF
J: TRBJ2-5
size: -
D: -
V: TRBV19

DNA: TGTGCCAGCAGTCAGGACAGACTAAATGAAAAACTGTTTTTT
CDR3: CASSQDRLNEKLFF
J: TRBJ1-4
size: -
D: -
V: TRBV27

DNA: TGCAGCGCTTCTTCGGACAGGGTGAACACCGGGGAGCTGTTTTTT
CDR3: CSASSDRVNTGELFF
J: TRBJ2-2
size: -
D: TRBD1
V: TRBV29-1

DNA: TGTGCCAGTGGTCTACAGGGGAAGAGGAGCAATCAGCCCCAGCATTTT
CDR3: CASGLQGKRSNQPQHF
J: TRBJ1-5
size: -
D: TRBD1
V: TRBV19

DNA: TGTGCCAGCAGCCTACTACTAGAGGATGAGCAGTTCTTC
CDR3: CASSLLLEDEQFF
J: TRBJ2-1
size: -
D: -
V: TRBV9

DNA: TGTGCCAGCAGTCCGTCTCCAACAGGGTTCGAAAAACTGTTTTTT
CDR3: CASSPSPTGFEKLFF
J: TRBJ1-4
size: -
D: -
V: TRBV6-1

DNA: TGCAGCGCCGGGACATCTGGGGCCAACGTCCTGACTTTC
CDR3: CSAGTSGANVLTF
J: TRBJ2-6
size: -
D: -
V: TRBV29-1

DNA: TGTGCCAGCAGCCAAAACGGACAGATCCGCACAGATACGCAGTATTTT
CDR3: CASSQNGQIRTDTQYF
J: TRBJ2-3
size: -
D: -
V: TRBV7-3

DNA: TGTGCCTGGAGTTCGCCGGGACTAGACTACGAGCAGTACTTC
CDR3: CAWSSPGLDYEQYF
J: TRBJ2-7
size: -
D: TRBD2
V: TRBV30

DNA: TGTGCCAGCAGCCCCAGTGGGAGCTATCAGCCCCAGCATTTT
CDR3: CASSPSGSYQPQHF
J: TRBJ1-5
size: -
D: -
V: TRBV3-1/TRBV3-2

DNA: TGTGCCAGCAGCTTAGGGGCTCGGCAGGGGGTGTGGAAGGACTCACCCCTCCACTTT
CDR3: CASSLGARQGVWKDSPLHF
J: TRBJ1-6
size: once
D: TRBD1
V: TRBV13

DNA: TGTGCCAGCAGTGAAGACAGGAACTATGGCTACACCTTC
CDR3: CASSEDRNYGYTF
J: TRBJ1-2
size: -
D: -
V: TRBV25-1

DNA: TGCAGCGGATTAACAGGCGGAGATACGCAGTATTTT
CDR3: CSGLTGGDTQYF
J: TRBJ2-3
size: -
D: -
V: TRBV29-1

DNA: TGTGCCAGCAGCTTAAGGACTTCTGAAAAACTGTTTTTT
CDR3: CASSLRTSEKLFF
J: TRBJ1-4
size: -
D: -
V: TRBV7-2

DNA: TGCAGCGTTGAAGCGTACAGCAATGAGCAGTTCTTC
CDR3: CSVEAYSNEQFF
J: TRBJ2-1
size: -
D: -
V: TRBV29-1

DNA: TGTGCCAGTAGTATCGCCAGGGGTACTGAAGCTTTCTTT
CDR3: CASSIARGTEAFF
J: TRBJ1-1
size: -
D: -
V: TRBV19

DNA: TGTGCCAGCAGCTACTGGGCTAGCGGGGCCACAGATACGCAGTATTTT
CDR3: CASSYWASGATDTQYF
J: TRBJ2-3
size: -
D: TRBD2
V: TRBV11-3

DNA: TGTGCCACCAGCATCTCCGGGATACAAGAGACCCAGTACTTC
CDR3: CATSISGIQETQYF
J: TRBJ2-5
size: -
D: -
V: TRBV15

DNA: TGTGCCAGCAGCCAACCTCTAACGGGACAGAGTTCGGGTGAGCAGTTCTTC
CDR3: CASSQPLTGQSSGEQFF
J: TRBJ2-1
size: -
D: TRBD1
V: TRBV3-1/TRBV3-2

DNA: TGTGCCAGCAGCCCGGACAGGCCTTACTCTGGAAACACCATATATTTT
CDR3: CASSPDRPYSGNTIYF
J: TRBJ1-3
size: once
D: TRBD1
V: TRBV7-2

DNA: TGTGCCAGTTACCACAGGGGAGGCACTGAAGCTTTCTTT
CDR3: CASYHRGGTEAFF
J: TRBJ1-1
size: -
D: TRBD1
V: TRBV19

DNA: TGTGCCAGCAGTGAAGGTGGGACAGGGGACACTGAAGCTTTCTTT
CDR3: CASSEGGTGDTEAFF
J: TRBJ1-1
size: -
D: TRBD1
V: TRBV2

DNA: TGTGCCAGCAGCAAGGGGCAGGGGGCGAACACTGAAGCTTTCTTT
CDR3: CASSKGQGANTEAFF
J: TRBJ1-1
size: once
D: -
V: TRBV21-1

DNA: TGTGCCAGCAGCTACGACTTCAGAACCTCAAAGGACAGATCGAGCGGCTACACCTTC
CDR3: CASSYDFRTSKDRSSGYTF
J: TRBJ1-2
size: -
D: -
V: TRBV7-9

DNA: TGCAGCGCCGAGGGAGTTAATAATGAAAAACTGTTTTTT
CDR3: CSAEGVNNEKLFF
J: TRBJ1-4
size: -
D: -
V: TRBV29-1

DNA: TGTGCCAGCAGCAAACAGGGGGCTGGAGGCTACACCTTC
CDR3: CASSKQGAGGYTF
J: TRBJ1-2
size: -
D: TRBD1
V: TRBV6-2/TRBV6-3

DNA: TGTGCCAGCTCACAGGTCGACAGCCAGCCCCAGCATTTT
CDR3: CASSQVDSQPQHF
J: TRBJ1-5
size: -
D: -
V: TRBV18

DNA: TGTGCCAGCAGTCCCCAGGGAAGACAGGGGAATCAGCCCCAGCATTTT
CDR3: CASSPQGRQGNQPQHF
J: TRBJ1-5
size: -
D: TRBD1
V: TRBV27

DNA: TGTGCCAGCAGTCTAGGACTAGCGGGGGGTGAGACCCAGTACTTC
CDR3: CASSLGLAGGETQYF
J: TRBJ2-5
size: -
D: TRBD2
V: TRBV7-3

DNA: TGTGCCAGCAGCCAAGATCCCTCGAGCGATACGCAGTATTTT
CDR3: CASSQDPSSDTQYF
J: TRBJ2-3
size: -
D: -
V: TRBV3-1/TRBV3-2

DNA: TGTGCCAGTAGTGTTCAGGGGATGGGCACTGAAGCTTTCTTT
CDR3: CASSVQGMGTEAFF
J: TRBJ1-1
size: -
D: -
V: TRBV19

DNA: TGTGCCAGCAGCCATCAGGCCCGTGGGGGGACTGAAGCTTTCTTT
CDR3: CASSHQARGGTEAFF
J: TRBJ1-1
size: -
D: -
V: TRBV3-1/TRBV3-2

DNA: TGTGCCAGTACAGACAATGAGCAGTTCTTC
CDR3: CASTDNEQFF
J: TRBJ2-1
size: -
D: -
V: TRBV2

DNA: TGCGCCAGCAGCCCCGACAGGGCCGCCTACGAGCAGTACTTC
CDR3: CASSPDRAAYEQYF
J: TRBJ2-7
size: once
D: TRBD1
V: TRBV5-1

DNA: TGCGCCAGCAGCTTAGGGGGCGCCCCTTCATCGGGCTATGGCTACACCTTC
CDR3: CASSLGGAPSSGYGYTF
J: TRBJ1-2
size: -
D: TRBD1
V: TRBV5-1

DNA: TGTGCCATCAGTGAGTCGGTTAGTGGTGGCTACACCTTC
CDR3: CAISESVSGGYTF
J: TRBJ1-2
size: -
D: -
V: TRBV10-3

DNA: TGTGCCAGCAACCCAGGGGGGCGGTTTAACTATGGCTACACCTTC
CDR3: CASNPGGRFNYGYTF
J: TRBJ1-2
size: -
D: TRBD1
V: TRBV28

DNA: TGTGCCAGCAGCGTAACGGGACAGGGGGTCGCTGGCTACACCTTC
CDR3: CASSVTGQGVAGYTF
J: TRBJ1-2
size: few
D: TRBD1
V: TRBV9

DNA: TGTGCCTGGAACAGGGGCAGCAATCAGCCCCAGCATTTT
CDR3: CAWNRGSNQPQHF
J: TRBJ1-5
size: few
D: TRBD1
V: TRBV30

DNA: TGTGCCAGCTCACTGGGGACAGGAGGTAACTATGGCTACACCTTC
CDR3: CASSLGTGGNYGYTF
J: TRBJ1-2
size: -
D: TRBD1
V: TRBV18

DNA: TGCAGTGCTAGTCTTAGCGTGGCCCTCACAGATACGCAGTATTTT
CDR3: CSASLSVALTDTQYF
J: TRBJ2-3
size: -
D: -
V: TRBV20-1

DNA: TGTGCCAGCAGCCCCACCCACGGGACAGGGTATCAGCCCCAGCATTTT
CDR3: CASSPTHGTGYQPQHF
J: TRBJ1-5
size: -
D: TRBD1
V: TRBV3-1/TRBV3-2

DNA: TGTGCCAGCAGTAGCTCAAGCTCCTACGAGCAGTACTTC
CDR3: CASSSSSSYEQYF
J: TRBJ2-7
size: -
D: -
V: TRBV6-6

DNA: TGTGCCAGCAGTATAACAGCCTTCCCCAATCAGCCCCAGCATTTT
CDR3: CASSITAFPNQPQHF
J: TRBJ1-5
size: few
D: -
V: TRBV7-2

DNA: TGTGCCAGCAGTTCTGGGACAGGGAAGACTGAAGCTTTCTTT
CDR3: CASSSGTGKTEAFF
J: TRBJ1-1
size: -
D: TRBD1
V: TRBV27